What follows are 3 T cell receptor beta chains derived from one specimen sequenced in a study of brain T cells in children with intractable seizures. Sequencing was performed with immunoSEQ multiplex PCR; in TCRdb, only in-frame clones are kept and a portion is missing. The table has 100,000 to 120,000 clones, around 94% seen once. The source material was peripheral blood, sampled at surgery. The receptor source for this set is a boy under three years old with hemimegalencephaly and intractable seizures.

V is TRBV7-2 and J is TRBJ2-3; 10 nucleotides match TRBD2. The CDR3 has 15 amino acids. CDR1 and CDR2 from the germline V gene are SGHTA and FQGNSA. After removal of 5 bases from V and 5 bases from J, the junction contained 7 bases not matched to a gene. The CDR3: CASSGTSVLVDTQYF. CDR3 in DNA: TGTGCCAGCAGCGGGACTAGCGTTTTGGTAGATACGCAGTATTTT.

The rearrangement joins TRBV2 to TRBJ1-2; D gene unclear. Per germline, CDR1 SNHLY and CDR2 FYNNEI. V was trimmed by 6 bases and J by 0 bases, leaving 8 bases between them. The CDR3 is made up of 13 amino acids. For the CDR3, the DNA is TGTGCCAGCAGGCAGCAGGCTAACTATGGCTACACCTTC. Residues: CASRQQANYGYTF.

This chain links TRBV4-2 with TRBJ2-7; 7 bases match TRBD1. Per the germline V gene, CDR1 is LGHNA and CDR2 is YNFKEQ. Trimming at V came to 0 bases and at J to 4 bases, leaving 6 bases not matched to a gene. This CDR3 is built from 15 residues. In nucleotides, the CDR3 is TGTGCCAGCAGCCAAGATCAGAGGGGGCCATACGAGCAGTACTTC. Amino acids: CASSQDQRGPYEQYF.